Below, 3 T cell receptor beta chains from the same sample are listed, as sequenced in a study of CD8 T cells in Susac syndrome. It was with random hexamers that about 0.45 to 1 ug RNA was reverse transcribed. TCRdb independently ran MiXCR on the immunoSEQ multiplex PCR reads; one entry per CDR3 protein. The sample lists about 150,000 distinct CDR3 sequences, approximately 96% occurring once. Sequencing was carried out using CD8+ T cells from PBMCs. The receptors here all came from a human donor with multiple sclerosis.

V is TRBV29-1 and J is TRBJ1-2; the D gene is possibly TRBD1 (5 bases). Germline-derived CDR1 and CDR2 are SQVTM and ANQGSEA. Trimming removed 7 bases at V and 5 bases at J, with 17 bases between. The CDR3 has 13 amino acids. As DNA, the CDR3 is TGCAGCGGTCGACTAGGGGAGACTTATGGCTACACCTTC. It translates to CSGRLGETYGYTF.

This clonotype has more than one count but fewer than ten. The chain joins TRBV12-3 or TRBV12-4 to TRBJ2-1; unclear D gene. There are 11 residues in the CDR3. The V end lost 3 bases, the J end lost 7 bases, and 4 bases lay between the germline ends. The CDR3 here is CASSFGNEQFF. DNA for the CDR3: TGTGCCAGCAGTTTTGGAAATGAGCAGTTCTTC.

In its sample, this clonotype was seen a few times. This chain connects TRBV9 to TRBJ1-1, with D hard to call. From germline, CDR1 is SGDLS and CDR2 YYNGEE. The CDR3 extends over 13 amino acids. Trimming cost V 2 bases and J 1 base, with 6 bases left between them. The CDR3 coding sequence is TGTGCCAGCAGCGTGTCTGGGAACACTGAAGCTTTCTTT. It specifies CASSVSGNTEAFF.